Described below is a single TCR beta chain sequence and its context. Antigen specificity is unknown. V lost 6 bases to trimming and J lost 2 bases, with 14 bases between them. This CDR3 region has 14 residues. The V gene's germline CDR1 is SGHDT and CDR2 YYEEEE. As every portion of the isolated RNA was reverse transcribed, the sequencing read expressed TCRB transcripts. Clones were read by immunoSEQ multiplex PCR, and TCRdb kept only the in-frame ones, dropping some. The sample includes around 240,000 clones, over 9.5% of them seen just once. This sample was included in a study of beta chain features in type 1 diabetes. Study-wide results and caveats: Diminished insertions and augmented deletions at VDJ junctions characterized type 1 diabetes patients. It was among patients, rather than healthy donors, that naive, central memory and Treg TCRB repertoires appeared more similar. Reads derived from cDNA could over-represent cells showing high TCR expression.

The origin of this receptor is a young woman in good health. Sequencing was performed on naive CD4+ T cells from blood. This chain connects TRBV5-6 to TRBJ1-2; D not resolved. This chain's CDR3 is CASTYTRPNYGYTF. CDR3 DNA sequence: TGTGCCAGCACTTATACCAGGCCCAACTATGGCTACACCTTC.